This T cell receptor beta chain came from a study of cytomegalovirus exposure and HLA in healthy donors. With regard to this clone: What it binds is not known.

This CDR3 region has 17 residues. CDR1 is MGHRA, CDR2 YSYEKL, per germline. Trimming cost V 5 bases and J 5 bases; bases outside gene matches: 10. PCR amplification relied on 60 Vbeta primers (plus 13 Jbeta primers). The method was immunoSEQ multiplex PCR; TCRdb's version includes in-frame clones alone and lacks a portion of them. This sample's table has under 150,000 clones. General study points: The authors confirmed in vitro that three CMV-associated chains were specific for CMV antigens. Some V segments, TRBV6-2 and TRBV6-3 among them, were indistinguishable and were therefore excluded.

The source of this sequence is a woman between 55 and 75 years old in good health and CMV-seronegative. The source material was PBMCs. This chain connects TRBV4-1 to TRBJ2-2, with 11 bases that match TRBD1. CDR3 coding DNA: TGCGCCAGCAGCAGATCCGGGACAGGGGGGGGGACCGGGGAGCTGTTTTTT. Amino acids: CASSRSGTGGGTGELFF.